This T cell receptor beta chain was recorded in a study of blood T cell repertoires in COVID-19 (dated by TCRdb to about 2020). Notes on the research overall: Collaborator samples came from the United States, Italy and Spain and covered acute and convalescent phases of COVID-19. Where available, HLA class I and class II types were obtained from metadata supplied by the sample provider rather than from assay-based typing. The dataset comprised deeply sampled blood TCRbeta repertoires from subjects exposed to, actively infected with, or recovered from COVID-19. The samples were drawn from two sources: the first 160 participants of the ongoing ImmuneRACE study, and 1,254 subjects contributed by 6 global collaborators. A freely available public database, intended as a resource for researchers studying the immune response to SARS-CoV-2, is where the repertoires were released. The sample metadata nearly always contained a de-identified subject ID, COVID-19 status, age in years and sex. The prospective study material was composed of cDNA or gDNA derived from T cells, B-cell-depleted T cells, or PBMCs. What the work shows at the level of the full study, not this receptor alone: Clinical and demographic metadata were provided uncurated, with the amount varying by source and participant.

TCRbeta CDR3 regions were amplified from genomic DNA by means of the immunoSEQ Assay, a bias-controlled multiplex PCR. As for how the authors treated the data: Nucleated cell counts per sample were estimated from amplification of reference gene primers within the assay. Sequence reads were collapsed and filtered to measure the absolute abundance of every unique TCRbeta CDR3 rearrangement. For each sample, productive Simpson clonality was calculated by taking the square root of Simpson's diversity index across productive rearrangements. TCRdb took this table from immuneACCESS and kept in-frame rearrangements with V and J called. Such tables lack part of the clones; where checked against another copy, unresolved V genes explain under half of the gap, and the rest is unexplained. V and J calls plus clone size are reproduced from that table; the DNA served to infer D and trimming. The sample contains 75,000 to 100,000 clones, nearly 85% of them found a single time. The ten largest clonotypes hold roughly 29% of the sample.

This clone was observed a handful of times. Its specific antigen is unknown. The sample holds no much larger clone one base away, and base qualities are not on file. The collaborating institutions used their own protocols to collect whole blood in K2EDTA tubes. Collaborator samples were shipped for TCRbeta analysis as frozen whole blood, isolated PBMCs, or DNA extracted from either sample type. Taken from the germline V gene, the CDR1 and CDR2 loops are SGHTA and FQGNSA. From cysteine to phenylalanine, the CDR3 is 15 amino acids long. The entry retains the CDR3 DNA only, 45 bases that are in frame from base 1. V loses 3 bases, J loses 3 bases, and the germline ends lie 15 bases apart.

Specimen: peripheral blood. The sequence came from a woman at least 80 years old with acute or convalescent COVID-19. The V and J genes are TRBV7-2 and TRBJ2-7; TRBD1 is perhaps the D gene, given 6 matching bases. Read as DNA, the sequence is TGTGCCAGCAGCTTCAGAGGACAGAACAACTACGAGCAGTACTTC. The encoded protein is CASSFRGQNNYEQYF.